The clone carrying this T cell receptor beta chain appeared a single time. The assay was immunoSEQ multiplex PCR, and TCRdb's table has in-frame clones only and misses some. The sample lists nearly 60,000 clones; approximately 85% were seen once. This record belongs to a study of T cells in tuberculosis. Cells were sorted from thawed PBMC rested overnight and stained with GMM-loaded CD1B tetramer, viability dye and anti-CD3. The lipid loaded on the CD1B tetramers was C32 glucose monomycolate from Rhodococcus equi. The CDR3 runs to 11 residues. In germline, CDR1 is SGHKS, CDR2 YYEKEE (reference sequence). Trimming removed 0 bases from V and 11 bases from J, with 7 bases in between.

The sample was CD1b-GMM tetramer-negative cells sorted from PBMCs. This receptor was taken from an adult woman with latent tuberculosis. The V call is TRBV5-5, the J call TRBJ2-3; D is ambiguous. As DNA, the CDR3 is TGTGCCAGCAGCTTGGACAGTTGGCAGTATTTT. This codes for CASSLDSWQYF.